This is a list of T cell receptor beta chains from one sample in a study of human T cells and chemical hapten exposure. TCRdb re-analysed the RACE reads in MiXCR, keeping a single row per CDR3 protein. This sample has about 39,000 distinct CDR3 sequences, with roughly 13% found just once. Sequences were derived from whole blood, sampled in connection with sensitization to the hapten diphenylcyclopropenone (DPC). The receptors derive from a woman aged 40 to 50 with alopecia areata. Some clones in this sample may be carry-over from other donors' samples. Both conserved end residues are part of each CDR3. A D gene is named only where the DNA matches it firmly. The size of a clone is reported for some rows only, either as once, few or many, or as a class for expanded clones.

d_call | clone_size | j_call | cdr3_length | v_call | cdr3_aa | cdr3_nt
NA | few | TRBJ2-3 | 14 | TRBV28 | CASTPPVGTDTQYF | TGTGCCAGCACCCCCCCCGTAGGCACAGATACGCAGTATTTT
NA | few | TRBJ1-5 | 14 | TRBV28 | CASRPPGEAQPQHF | TGTGCCAGCAGACCCCCTGGGGAGGCCCAGCCCCAGCATTTT
NA | NA | TRBJ2-3 | 15 | TRBV10-3 | CAIRAFRGPADTQYF | TGTGCCATCAGGGCTTTCCGGGGCCCAGCAGATACGCAGTATTTT
NA | few | TRBJ1-1 | 12 | TRBV29-1 | CSANTRGTEAFF | TGCAGCGCCAACACAAGGGGGACTGAAGCTTTCTTT
NA | NA | TRBJ1-2 | 14 | TRBV5-5 | CASSLARQPYGYTF | TGTGCCAGCAGCTTGGCCCGACAGCCCTATGGCTACACCTTC
NA | few | TRBJ2-5 | 13 | TRBV28 | CAASKGDQETQYF | TGTGCCGCAAGCAAGGGGGACCAAGAGACCCAGTACTTC
NA | NA | TRBJ2-7 | 11 | TRBV2 | CASSPAVEQYF | TGTGCCAGCAGCCCTGCGGTGGAGCAGTACTTC
TRBD1 | many | TRBJ2-1 | 17 | TRBV7-6 | CASSLGQGQGVRNEQFF | TGTGCCAGCAGCTTAGGGCAGGGACAGGGGGTGAGGAATGAGCAGTTCTTC
NA | NA | TRBJ2-1 | 14 | TRBV19 | CASRPGTRVNEQFF | TGTGCCAGTAGGCCCGGGACCAGGGTTAATGAGCAGTTCTTC
NA | many | TRBJ2-2 | 12 | TRBV24-1 | CATSDLAGELFF | TGTGCCACCAGTGATTTAGCCGGGGAGCTGTTTTTT
TRBD1 | NA | TRBJ1-2 | 18 | TRBV7-2 | CASSSDREQTSLYYGYTF | TGTGCCAGCAGCTCGGACAGGGAGCAGACTTCGCTATACTATGGCTACACCTTC
TRBD2 | few | TRBJ2-1 | 15 | TRBV11-2 | CASSVTSGRAGEQFF | TGTGCCAGCAGCGTGACTAGCGGGAGGGCCGGTGAGCAGTTCTTC
NA | many | TRBJ1-4 | 14 | TRBV6-6 | CATEGGATNEKLFF | TGTGCCACCGAGGGAGGCGCAACTAATGAAAAACTGTTTTTT
NA | few | TRBJ2-3 | 14 | TRBV5-1 | CASRVTSSTDTQYF | TGCGCCAGCAGGGTGACATCTAGCACAGATACGCAGTATTTT
TRBD1 | NA | TRBJ1-5 | 13 | TRBV29-1 | CSVSQGARQPQHF | TGCAGCGTCTCACAGGGGGCAAGACAGCCCCAGCATTTT
NA | few | TRBJ2-1 | 14 | TRBV7-7 | CASSLSGDYNEQFF | TGTGCTAGCAGCTTGTCCGGGGATTACAATGAGCAGTTCTTC
NA | many | TRBJ1-1 | 14 | TRBV30 | CAWIRSAMNTEAFF | TGTGCCTGGATTAGATCGGCCATGAACACTGAAGCTTTCTTT
TRBD2 | NA | TRBJ2-7 | 15 | TRBV28 | CASSQLGASGYEQYF | TGTGCCAGCAGTCAATTAGGGGCTAGCGGGTACGAGCAGTACTTC
NA | many | TRBJ2-1 | 14 | TRBV30 | CASLHTYDYNEQFF | TGTGCCTCACTTCACACGTACGACTACAATGAGCAGTTCTTC
NA | many | TRBJ1-2 | 15 | TRBV7-2 | CASSPHPGRGMSYTF | TGTGCCAGCAGCCCCCATCCGGGACGGGGGATGAGCTACACCTTC
TRBD2 | many | TRBJ2-1 | 15 | TRBV30 | CAWSSGLAFYNEQFF | TGTGCCTGGAGTTCGGGACTAGCGTTTTACAATGAGCAGTTCTTC
TRBD1 | medium-sized | TRBJ1-2 | 14 | TRBV29-1 | CSVVESGGSYGYTF | TGCAGCGTTGTGGAGTCAGGGGGCTCCTATGGCTACACCTTC
NA | NA | TRBJ2-1 | 19 | TRBV6-5 | CASSRSLLIDRSSYNEQFF | TGTGCCAGCAGTCGAAGCTTACTGATTGACAGAAGCTCCTACAATGAGCAGTTCTTC
NA | many | TRBJ1-1 | 16 | TRBV18 | CASSPPGWGKDTEAFF | TGTGCCAGCTCACCACCGGGGTGGGGGAAGGACACTGAAGCTTTCTTT
NA | few | TRBJ2-1 | 15 | TRBV20-1 | CSARKPSGSGNEQFF | TGCAGTGCTAGAAAGCCTTCCGGGAGTGGAAATGAGCAGTTCTTC
NA | few | TRBJ2-2 | 14 | TRBV10-3 | CAITMTPETGELFF | TGTGCCATCACAATGACGCCAGAGACCGGGGAGCTGTTTTTT
NA | few | TRBJ2-1 | 16 | TRBV7-8 | CASSLAAGAIINEQFF | TGTGCCAGCAGCTTAGCGGCAGGCGCAATAATCAATGAGCAGTTCTTC
NA | NA | TRBJ2-5 | 14 | TRBV28 | CASSKSSPRETQYF | TGTGCCAGCAGTAAAAGCAGCCCCAGGGAGACCCAGTACTTC
TRBD2 | NA | TRBJ2-3 | 13 | TRBV28 | CASRPAGGDTQYF | TGTGCCAGCAGGCCAGCGGGGGGAGATACGCAGTATTTT
NA | many | TRBJ1-5 | 15 | TRBV19 | CAARGGFSSNQPQHF | TGTGCCGCGAGGGGGGGATTTAGTAGCAATCAGCCCCAGCATTTT
NA | few | TRBJ1-4 | 12 | TRBV29-1 | CSVGGESEKLFF | TGCAGCGTTGGGGGCGAGAGTGAAAAACTGTTTTTT
NA | NA | TRBJ2-1 | 12 | TRBV7-2 | CASSTGGNEQFF | TGTGCCAGCAGCACCGGCGGCAATGAGCAGTTCTTC
TRBD2 | many | TRBJ2-3 | 16 | TRBV7-6 | CASSSGLAGVTDTQYF | TGTGCCAGCAGCTCTGGACTAGCGGGAGTCACAGATACGCAGTATTTT
NA | many | TRBJ2-5 | 13 | TRBV6-2/TRBV6-3 | CASSYASFRTQYF | TGTGCCAGCAGTTACGCCAGTTTTAGGACCCAGTACTTC
NA | few | TRBJ1-5 | 13 | TRBV28 | CASGAFSNQPQHF | TGTGCCAGCGGGGCCTTTTCAAATCAGCCCCAGCATTTT
NA | NA | TRBJ2-5 | 15 | TRBV28 | CASSPLAPTQETQYF | TGTGCCAGCAGTCCCCTAGCGCCTACCCAAGAGACCCAGTACTTC
TRBD1 | once | TRBJ2-5 | 12 | TRBV7-3 | CASSVRTGGIYF | TGTGCCAGCAGCGTCCGGACAGGGGGCATTTACTTC
TRBD2 | few | TRBJ2-3 | 19 | TRBV14 | CASSQGGVETSGVEDTQYF | TGTGCCAGCAGCCAAGGAGGGGTTGAGACTAGCGGGGTTGAGGATACGCAGTATTTT
NA | NA | TRBJ2-2 | 15 | TRBV12-3/TRBV12-4 | CASSKGHDVPGELFF | TGTGCCAGCAGTAAAGGACACGATGTCCCCGGGGAGCTGTTTTTT
TRBD2 | few | TRBJ2-1 | 15 | TRBV2 | CASSLTSGGVNEQFF | TGTGCCAGCAGTCTAACTAGCGGGGGCGTCAATGAGCAGTTCTTC
NA | many | TRBJ1-3 | 16 | TRBV6-6 | CASSYAVGQRGNTIYF | TGTGCCAGCAGTTACGCAGTGGGGCAACGCGGAAACACCATATATTTT
NA | NA | TRBJ1-6 | 18 | TRBV7-2 | CASSRGPVLSSYNSPLHF | TGTGCCAGCAGCCGGGGGCCAGTTCTAAGCTCCTATAATTCACCCCTCCACTTT
TRBD2 | NA | TRBJ2-3 | 16 | TRBV6-1 | CASRTLAGDLTDTQYF | TGTGCCAGCAGGACACTAGCGGGAGACCTCACAGATACGCAGTATTTT
NA | once | TRBJ1-1 | 12 | TRBV20-1 | CSAAGGNTEAFF | TGCAGTGCTGCAGGCGGTAACACTGAAGCTTTCTTT
NA | NA | TRBJ1-1 | 13 | TRBV29-1 | CSVDSGQSTEAFF | TGCAGCGTCGACAGTGGCCAGTCCACTGAAGCTTTCTTT
NA | NA | TRBJ1-2 | 15 | TRBV4-2 | CASSQPPQGSTGYTF | TGTGCCAGCAGCCAACCTCCACAGGGTTCTACGGGCTACACCTTC
NA | NA | TRBJ1-2 | 14 | TRBV12-3/TRBV12-4 | CASSLSRQGGGYTF | TGTGCCAGCAGTTTATCCCGGCAGGGCGGTGGCTACACCTTC
TRBD2 | many | TRBJ2-1 | 16 | TRBV4-3 | CASSQGERGWSEEQFF | TGCGCCAGCAGCCAAGGGGAGCGGGGGTGGTCAGAGGAGCAGTTCTTC
TRBD1 | NA | TRBJ1-2 | 13 | TRBV6-2/TRBV6-3 | CASSALDRSGYTF | TGTGCCAGCAGTGCCTTGGACAGGAGCGGCTACACCTTC
TRBD2 | many | TRBJ2-7 | 13 | TRBV28 | CASGPSGVSEQYF | TGTGCCAGCGGACCCAGCGGGGTTAGCGAGCAGTACTTC
NA | NA | TRBJ2-7 | 13 | TRBV2 | CASSERYPQPPSF | TGTGCCAGCAGTGAACGTTATCCACAGCCACCGTCATTC
NA | NA | TRBJ1-4 | 15 | TRBV7-8 | CASSLAGGAGEKLFF | TGTGCCAGCAGCTTAGCTGGGGGCGCAGGTGAAAAACTGTTTTTT
NA | many | TRBJ2-1 | 13 | TRBV9 | CASSVGEGREQFF | TGTGCCAGCAGCGTAGGCGAGGGCCGTGAGCAGTTCTTC
NA | many | TRBJ1-5 | 14 | TRBV29-1 | CSVVPREGNQPQHF | TGCAGCGTAGTCCCCAGGGAAGGCAATCAGCCCCAGCATTTT
NA | few | TRBJ1-2 | 13 | TRBV6-5 | CASGRGPGHGYTF | TGTGCCAGCGGACGGGGGCCGGGCCATGGCTACACCTTC
NA | NA | TRBJ2-2 | 14 | TRBV20-1 | CSASKGANTGELFF | TGCAGTGCTAGTAAGGGGGCGAACACCGGGGAGCTGTTTTTT
TRBD1 | few | TRBJ1-5 | 14 | TRBV6-4 | CASSEAGGGQPQHF | TGTGCCAGCAGTGAAGCAGGAGGGGGCCAGCCCCAGCATTTT
NA | NA | TRBJ2-1 | 15 | TRBV28 | CASSSPESTYNEQFF | TGTGCCAGCAGTTCGCCCGAGTCAACCTACAATGAGCAGTTCTTC